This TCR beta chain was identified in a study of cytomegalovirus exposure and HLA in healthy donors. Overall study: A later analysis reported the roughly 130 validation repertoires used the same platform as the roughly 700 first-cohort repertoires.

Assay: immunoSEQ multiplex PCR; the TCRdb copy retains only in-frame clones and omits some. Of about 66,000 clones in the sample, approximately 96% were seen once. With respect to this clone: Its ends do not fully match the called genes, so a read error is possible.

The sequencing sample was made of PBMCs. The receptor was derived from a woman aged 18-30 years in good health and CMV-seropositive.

In nucleotides, the CDR3 is TGTGCCAGCAGCGGGGTCGAAAGGAGACGCTTC. It translates to CASSGVERRRF. V and J are TRBV6-5 and TRBJ2-7; a weak D match, TRBD2 (5 bases). The CDR3 is 11 amino acids. In germline, CDR1 is MNHEY, CDR2 SVGAGI.